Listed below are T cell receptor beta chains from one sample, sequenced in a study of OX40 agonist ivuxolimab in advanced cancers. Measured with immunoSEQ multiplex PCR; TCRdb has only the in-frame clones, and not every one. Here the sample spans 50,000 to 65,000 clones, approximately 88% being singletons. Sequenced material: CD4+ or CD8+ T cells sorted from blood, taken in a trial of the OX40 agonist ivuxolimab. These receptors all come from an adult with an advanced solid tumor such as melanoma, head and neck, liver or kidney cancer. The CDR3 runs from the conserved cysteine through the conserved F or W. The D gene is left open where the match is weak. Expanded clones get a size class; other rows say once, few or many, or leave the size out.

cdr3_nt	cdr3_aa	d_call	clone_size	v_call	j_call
TGTGCCAGCAGTTCAACAGGGCCGGAGCAGTACTTC	CASSSTGPEQYF	NA	NA	TRBV6-6	TRBJ2-5
TGTGCCAGCAGTGAAGGGGGACAGAGAGACAATGAGCAGTTCTTC	CASSEGGQRDNEQFF	TRBD1	NA	TRBV2	TRBJ2-1
TGTGCCAGTAGTATGCAGGGGGCAGAGACCCAGTACTTC	CASSMQGAETQYF	TRBD1	NA	TRBV19	TRBJ2-5
TGTGCCAGCAGAGGTCAGGGGACAGGGGTCTCCTCCTACGAGCAGTACTTC	CASRGQGTGVSSYEQYF	TRBD1	NA	TRBV28	TRBJ2-7
TGTGCCAGCAGCTCCGGGGGCAATGAGCAGTTCTTC	CASSSGGNEQFF	NA	NA	TRBV7-6	TRBJ2-1
TGCGCCAGCAGCTTGAGGGGGCCGTCCCAAAGCTCCTATAATTCACCCCTCCACTTT	CASSLRGPSQSSYNSPLHF	TRBD1	NA	TRBV5-1	TRBJ1-6
TGTGCCAGTAGTACCAGACAGGGGGCGCAGAGTTATGGCTACACCTTC	CASSTRQGAQSYGYTF	TRBD1	NA	TRBV19	TRBJ1-2
TGTGCCAGCAGCTTAAGGCCCCCCAGCGGTAACACCGGGGAGCTGTTTTTT	CASSLRPPSGNTGELFF	NA	NA	TRBV7-2	TRBJ2-2
TGTGCCATCAGCGAAGCCGGACAGGGAATCGGAGGCTACACCTTC	CAISEAGQGIGGYTF	TRBD1	NA	TRBV10-3	TRBJ1-2
TGTGCCAGTAGATTACAGGGGGTTCTTTCGTCTGGGGCCAACGTCCTGACTTTC	CASRLQGVLSSGANVLTF	TRBD1	NA	TRBV19	TRBJ2-6
TGCGCCAGCAGGACAGGGGGGGTTGAAAAACTGTTTTTT	CASRTGGVEKLFF	TRBD1	NA	TRBV10-2	TRBJ1-4
TGTGCCAGCAGCTTGCCGCATCGACTAGCGGGAGTTGTCAATGAGCAGTTCTTC	CASSLPHRLAGVVNEQFF	TRBD2	NA	TRBV7-9	TRBJ2-1
TGTGCCAGCAGTGACCCCGGACAGGTAGAGACCCAGTACTTC	CASSDPGQVETQYF	TRBD1	NA	TRBV25-1	TRBJ2-5
TGTGCCAGCAGCCCAGGGGGGAACACTGAAGCTTTCTTT	CASSPGGNTEAFF	TRBD1	NA	TRBV5-5	TRBJ1-1
TGTGCCAGTAGTATTGGTCGGGACAGTGCCTATCAGCCCCAGCATTTT	CASSIGRDSAYQPQHF	TRBD1	NA	TRBV19	TRBJ1-5
TGTGCCACCGAAGCGAGGGGACAGGGGAATCTTGGGCGCAATGAGCAGTTCTTC	CATEARGQGNLGRNEQFF	TRBD1	NA	TRBV27	TRBJ2-1
TGTGCCAGCAGCACAGCGGACGGCTTAGCTAACTATGGCTACACCTTC	CASSTADGLANYGYTF	NA	NA	TRBV5-4	TRBJ1-2
TGTGCCAGCAGCGTAGCTGGGGGGGAGGGCTGGAAGACCCAGTACTTC	CASSVAGGEGWKTQYF	TRBD2	NA	TRBV9	TRBJ2-5
TGTGCCAGTAGTGAACAGGGGAGCTATGGCTACACCTTC	CASSEQGSYGYTF	TRBD1	NA	TRBV19	TRBJ1-2
TGTGCCAGCAGCTTGGGCCGAGTGGCGGGAAACACCATATATTTT	CASSLGRVAGNTIYF	NA	NA	TRBV5-8	TRBJ1-3
TGTGCCAGCAGTGAAAACAGGGGTGGCTACACCTTC	CASSENRGGYTF	TRBD1	NA	TRBV2	TRBJ1-2
TGTGCCAGCAGTCTGGGACTCAAAGAGACCCAGTACTTC	CASSLGLKETQYF	NA	once	TRBV2	TRBJ2-5
TGTGCCAGCAGTTCACAGGGGGTTGAAGCTTTCTTT	CASSSQGVEAFF	TRBD1	NA	TRBV11-1	TRBJ1-1
TGTGCCAGCAGCTCGGGACTAGCGGGTCCTCGCGGCAATGAGCAGTTCTTC	CASSSGLAGPRGNEQFF	TRBD2	NA	TRBV7-6	TRBJ2-1
TGCAGCGTTATTTTAGGAGGAAGGGATTATGGCTACACCTTC	CSVILGGRDYGYTF	NA	NA	TRBV29-1	TRBJ1-2
TGTGCCAGCAGCGTAGGGACAGAAAATCAGCCCCAGCATTTT	CASSVGTENQPQHF	NA	NA	TRBV9	TRBJ1-5
TGTGCCAGCAGCGTAACCGGGAGTTCCACGGCCGAGCAGTACTTC	CASSVTGSSTAEQYF	NA	NA	TRBV9	TRBJ2-7
TGCGCCAGCAGCCAAGATCCCCAGGGAAAAAGGGAGACCCAGTACTTC	CASSQDPQGKRETQYF	NA	NA	TRBV4-1	TRBJ2-5
TGTGCCAGCAGCTTGGATGGGACTCCAACCGGGGAGCTGTTTTTT	CASSLDGTPTGELFF	NA	NA	TRBV7-2	TRBJ2-2
TGTGCCAGCAGTGACAGGGACCACGGGGAGCTGTTTTTT	CASSDRDHGELFF	NA	NA	TRBV6-4	TRBJ2-2
TGTGCCAGCAGCTTATTTTTGCAGCATGAAGCTTTCTTT	CASSLFLQHEAFF	NA	NA	TRBV7-2	TRBJ1-1
TGTGCCAGCAGCCCGCCGGGACAGGGACTGAACACTGAAGCTTTCTTT	CASSPPGQGLNTEAFF	TRBD1	NA	TRBV7-9	TRBJ1-1
TGTGCCAGCACTCCCCGACCCCAAGAGACCCAGTACTTC	CASTPRPQETQYF	NA	NA	TRBV6-1	TRBJ2-5
TGTGCCAGTAGTGTTCCGGGGATGGGGGAGACCCAGTACTTC	CASSVPGMGETQYF	NA	NA	TRBV19	TRBJ2-5
TGTGCCGGAGGGCAGGATCTTGGAAACACCATATATTTT	CAGGQDLGNTIYF	NA	NA	TRBV6-1	TRBJ1-3
TGTGCCAGCAGTGCCCCTGCGGGGGGGCCGGAGACCCAGTACTTC	CASSAPAGGPETQYF	TRBD2	NA	TRBV25-1	TRBJ2-5
TGTGCCAGCAGCCCGACCAGGGGAAAGAACACCGGGGAGCTGTTTTTT	CASSPTRGKNTGELFF	NA	NA	TRBV5-8	TRBJ2-2
TGTGCCAGCTCACCACTTTTCGTCGGGGATACCGGGGAGCTGTTTTTT	CASSPLFVGDTGELFF	NA	NA	TRBV18	TRBJ2-2
TGTGCCAGCAGCTTGGGGGGGACTCTAAATTCACCCCTCCACTTT	CASSLGGTLNSPLHF	NA	once	TRBV5-4	TRBJ1-6
TGTGCCAGCAGTTTTGGCAAGGATCAGCCCCAGCATTTT	CASSFGKDQPQHF	NA	NA	TRBV27	TRBJ1-5
TGTGCCAGCAGCACTGACAGGAACACTGAAGCTTTCTTT	CASSTDRNTEAFF	NA	once	TRBV11-3	TRBJ1-1